Detailed here is one T cell receptor (beta chain). What this receptor recognizes is not known. Qualities for individual bases were not recorded, and no much larger clone is one base off. CDR1 and CDR2 were assigned from the germline V gene as SGHDN and FVKESK. Trimming at the junction amounts to 5 bases on V and 8 bases on J, and the germline ends lie 15 bases apart. The CDR3 starts with the cysteine, ends with the phenylalanine, and has 13 residues. Of all the DNA, just the CDR3 is kept, 39 bases in frame from base 1. This entry comes from a study of shared clonotypes between healthy human individuals (dated by TCRdb to the early 2020s). With respect to the entire study: A few men and a couple of women, aged 18 to 49 years, made up the cohort. For each donor, CD4 naive and CD4 memory were each run on three plates, CD8 naive on two plates, and CD8 memory on one plate. The study deeply sequenced blood TCR repertoires of about 5 healthy adults to estimate repertoire size and the extent of clonotype sharing between individuals. To increase sequencing depth and limit assay-specific biases, different laboratories used diverse techniques to prepare libraries and sequence TCR repertoires. Between about 0.94 and 8.9 billion PBMCs per donor were obtained by leukapheresis.

On the study overall, not on this receptor specifically: Based on pairwise subsampling, the degree of clonotype sharing among donors was expected to be affected by sequencing depth. Compared with non-shared clonotypes, clonotypes shared by all four sorted-subset donors had higher generation probabilities. Naive subsets generally had larger estimated clonotype richness than memory subsets did. The genetic and exposure-history diversity represented was limited by the small number of donors. Sharing across several donors was observed for around 5% of naive CD4, 3.5% of naive CD8, 2.3% of memory CD4, and roughly 0.4% of memory CD8 clonotypes. Rarefaction of sorted-subset datasets indicated incomplete sequencing despite the large sequencing depth. Sampling was restricted to blood, and TCR repertoires in tissues likely differ from the TCR repertoires found in blood.

Using the deep immunoSEQ assay, TCR CDR3 regions were amplified from genomic DNA by multiplex PCR. Extracted genomic DNA from each cell subset was spread evenly across all wells of several immunoSEQ 96-well plates, with each plate serving as a replicate. For sorted subsets, each replicate PCR was loaded with approximately 190 ng genomic DNA, equivalent to 25,000 to 35,000 T cell genomes. Purified libraries were quantified with a Qubit 3.0 fluorometer, sized on a Bioanalyzer 2100, and re-quantified with the KAPA Library Quantification kit. Every immunoSEQ 96-well plate was sequenced on a separate single-read 150-cycle Illumina NextSeq 550 flow cell. The paper's data handling went like this. Because only junctional sequences without quality scores were contained in the immunoSEQ output, filtering matching that applied to full-length reads could not be performed. Sequences were annotated with PyIR, a Python wrapper for IgBLAST v1.9, and V/J genes and CDR3 were assigned using IMGT germline references. Reads with weak V/J assignments (E-value above 1e-6), missing CDR3, stop codons, out-of-frame junctions, or ambiguous translated residues were removed. A V3J clonotype was defined by an identical inferred V gene, J gene, and CDR3 amino acid sequence. The percentage overlap between two repertoires was calculated by dividing the number of shared unique clonotypes by the size of the smaller repertoire. Repertoire richness was assessed with RTK rarefaction, the Chao1 estimator, and Recon v2.1 estimates of unobserved clonotypes. Generation probabilities for all TCRbeta clonotypes obtained by the gDNA method from a few donors were computed using OLGA. TCRdb carries this immuneACCESS record with in-frame sequences only. Its versions omit some clonotypes, under half of them owing to an unresolved V gene in the studies checked, with the rest unexplained. V, J and clone size derive from that table, while D and trimming were established from the DNA sequence. This sample has about 2.3 million clones in its table, and approximately 90% of those were observed once. Jointly, the top ten make up 0.37% of the sample.

Donors were healthy HIV-negative adults with no recently reported acute infections or vaccinations. Every donor was a Caucasian adult living in Nashville, Tennessee, USA. CD4+ T cells were enriched by magnetic negative selection, after which naive cells were positively selected on CD45RA and the negative fraction was taken as the memory subset. Blood was collected by leukapheresis, and PBMCs were isolated by Ficoll-Histopaque density gradient centrifugation and then cryopreserved in liquid nitrogen vapor phase. Analytical flow cytometry was used to check the purity and quantity of every magnetically sorted T cell population. Genomic DNA was isolated from each sorted fraction and quantified by UV absorbance on a Nanodrop 2000c.

The V and J segments used are TRBV14 and TRBJ1-2; the D gene lacks a confident call. The clonotype was recovered from a man in his late teens or twenties in good health. Some clones in this sample may be carry-over from other donors' samples. Sequenced input: naive CD4+ T cells from PBMCs. Interpreted using the paper, the cell subset or site label stands for: CD45RA+ positively selected. The nucleotide sequence is given as TGTGCCAGCAGCAGGCAAATCGAGGAAGGCTACACCTTC. It codes for CASSRQIEEGYTF. Here the CDR3 is joined to the reference TRBV14 and TRBJ1-2 genes, and the full variable domain is: EAGVTQFPSHSVIEKGQTVTLRCDPISGHDNLYWYRRVMGKEIKFLLHFVKESKQDESGMPNNRFLAERTGGTYSTLKVQPAELEDSGVYFCASSRQIEEGYTFGSGTRLTVV.